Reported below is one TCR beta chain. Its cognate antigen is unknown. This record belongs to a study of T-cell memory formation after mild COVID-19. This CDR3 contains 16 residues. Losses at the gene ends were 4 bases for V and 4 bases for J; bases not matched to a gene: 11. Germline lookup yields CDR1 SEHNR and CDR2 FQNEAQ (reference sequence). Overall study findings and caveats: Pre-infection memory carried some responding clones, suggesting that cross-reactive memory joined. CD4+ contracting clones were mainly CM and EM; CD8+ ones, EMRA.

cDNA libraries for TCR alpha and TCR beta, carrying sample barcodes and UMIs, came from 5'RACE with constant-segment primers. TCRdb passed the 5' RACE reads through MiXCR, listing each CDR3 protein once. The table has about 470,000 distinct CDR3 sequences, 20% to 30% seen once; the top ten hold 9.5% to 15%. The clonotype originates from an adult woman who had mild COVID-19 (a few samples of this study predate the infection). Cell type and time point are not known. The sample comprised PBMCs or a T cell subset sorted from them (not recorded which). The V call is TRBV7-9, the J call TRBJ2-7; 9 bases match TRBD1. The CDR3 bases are TGTGCCAGCAGCTCAAGGGACAGGGCTACGGGGTACGAGCAGTACTTC. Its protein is CASSSRDRATGYEQYF.